These T cell receptor beta chains were read from a single sample in a study of spatial heterogeneity in lung cancer. TCRdb used MiXCR to reprocess the 5' RACE reads, holding one entry per CDR3 protein. The data contain about 61,000 distinct CDR3 sequences, about 6.6% of them singletons. This sample comprised PBMCs, obtained at surgery. The origin of the receptors is a female donor with early-stage non-small cell lung cancer. CDR3s include the opening cysteine and the closing phenylalanine or tryptophan. A D gene is named only where the DNA matches it firmly. Some rows have no size entry. The others give once, few or many, or a class for an expanded clone.

v_call	d_call	j_call	clone_size	cdr3_aa	cdr3_nt
TRBV10-3	.	TRBJ1-3	many	CAISVRASGNTIYF	TGTGCCATCAGTGTCAGAGCCTCTGGAAACACCATATATTTT
TRBV5-1	TRBD1	TRBJ2-3	many	CASRIGQGSADTQYF	TGCGCCAGCAGAATCGGACAGGGGTCGGCAGATACGCAGTATTTT
TRBV12-3/TRBV12-4	.	TRBJ1-2	many	CASSLSGPDYGYTF	TGTGCCAGCAGTTTGTCAGGGCCGGACTATGGCTACACCTTC
TRBV24-1	.	TRBJ1-2	.	CATSDSTSKTF	TGTGCCACCAGTGATTCGACATCGAAGACCTTC
TRBV14	.	TRBJ2-3	.	CASSLGGDEDTQYF	TGTGCCAGCAGCCTGGGCGGGGACGAAGATACGCAGTATTTT
TRBV6-5	TRBD1	TRBJ1-2	many	CASIRGQGVSYGYTF	TGTGCCAGCATCCGGGGACAGGGGGTTAGCTATGGCTACACCTTC
TRBV12-3/TRBV12-4	TRBD1	TRBJ1-2	.	CASRSGGGDYGYTF	TGTGCCAGCAGATCAGGGGGGGGCGACTATGGCTACACCTTC
TRBV3-1	.	TRBJ2-5	many	CASSYRGAETQYF	TGTGCCAGCAGCTATCGGGGGGCAGAGACCCAGTACTTC
TRBV9	.	TRBJ1-1	many	CASSVEAQNTEAFF	TGTGCCAGCAGCGTAGAAGCTCAGAACACTGAAGCTTTCTTT
TRBV13	.	TRBJ2-1	.	CASSLGGQVNEQFF	TGTGCCAGCAGCTTAGGGGGACAAGTAAATGAGCAGTTCTTC
TRBV6-1	TRBD2	TRBJ2-6	.	CASIGMPVGGRANVLTF	TGTGCCAGCATCGGCATGCCAGTCGGGGGGAGGGCCAACGTCCTGACTTTC
TRBV11-2	.	TRBJ2-7	many	CASSLTRGAYEQYF	TGTGCCAGCAGCTTGACTAGAGGGGCCTACGAGCAGTACTTC
TRBV27	.	TRBJ2-1	many	CASFTGRGYEQFF	TGTGCCAGCTTTACAGGGAGGGGGTATGAGCAGTTCTTC
TRBV20-1	.	TRBJ1-1	.	CSAEGLYTEAFF	TGCAGTGCGGAGGGGTTGTACACTGAAGCTTTCTTT
TRBV7-9	.	TRBJ1-1	many	CASSLTNTEAFF	TGTGCCAGCAGCTTGACAAACACTGAAGCTTTCTTT
TRBV6-5	TRBD2	TRBJ2-1	few	CASSYSLAGDDEQFF	TGTGCCAGCAGTTACTCCCTAGCGGGAGATGATGAGCAGTTCTTC
TRBV9	TRBD2	TRBJ2-2	many	CASSPPAGELTGELFF	TGTGCCAGCAGCCCTCCGGCGGGGGAGCTCACCGGGGAGCTGTTTTTT
TRBV20-1	.	TRBJ2-7	.	CSATYEQYF	TGCAGTGCCACCTACGAGCAGTACTTC
TRBV28	.	TRBJ1-1	many	CASSLAQGFEAFF	TGTGCCAGCAGTTTAGCGCAGGGTTTTGAAGCTTTCTTT
TRBV7-9	TRBD1	TRBJ2-2	.	CASSPGQPNTGELFF	TGTGCCAGCAGCCCGGGACAGCCCAACACCGGGGAGCTGTTTTTT
TRBV20-1	.	TRBJ2-5	many	CSARDGGGVGETQYF	TGCAGTGCTAGAGATGGCGGGGGCGTAGGAGAGACCCAGTACTTC
TRBV12-5	TRBD1	TRBJ1-1	.	CASGTGQGRTEAFF	TGTGCTAGTGGAACGGGACAGGGGCGGACTGAAGCTTTCTTT
TRBV20-1	.	TRBJ1-1	many	CSARDGGALNTEAFF	TGCAGTGCTAGAGATGGGGGGGCCCTGAACACTGAAGCTTTCTTT
TRBV5-1	.	TRBJ2-6	many	CASSLDRLGANVLTF	TGCGCCAGCAGCTTGGACAGGCTTGGGGCCAACGTCCTGACTTTC
TRBV6-1	.	TRBJ2-5	many	CASTFQETQYF	TGTGCCAGCACCTTCCAAGAGACCCAGTACTTC
TRBV7-9	TRBD1	TRBJ2-2	few	CASSFPGQGALGELFF	TGTGCCAGCAGCTTCCCGGGACAGGGGGCCCTTGGGGAGCTGTTTTTT
TRBV3-1	TRBD2	TRBJ2-1	few	CASSQASGRPYNEQFF	TGTGCCAGCAGCCAAGCTAGCGGGCGTCCGTACAATGAGCAGTTCTTC